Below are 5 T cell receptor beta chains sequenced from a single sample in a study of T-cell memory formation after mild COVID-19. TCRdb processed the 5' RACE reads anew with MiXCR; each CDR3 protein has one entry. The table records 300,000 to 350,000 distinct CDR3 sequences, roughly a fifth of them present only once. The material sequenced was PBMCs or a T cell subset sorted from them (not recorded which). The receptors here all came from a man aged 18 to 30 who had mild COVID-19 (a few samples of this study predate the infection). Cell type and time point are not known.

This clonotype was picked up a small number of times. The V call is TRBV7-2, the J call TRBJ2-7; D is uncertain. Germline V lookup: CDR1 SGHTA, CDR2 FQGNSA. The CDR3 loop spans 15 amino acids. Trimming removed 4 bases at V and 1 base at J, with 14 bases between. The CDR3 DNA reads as TGTGCCAGCAGCTCTCCGACATCCGGATCCTACGAGCAGTACTTC. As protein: CASSSPTSGSYEQYF.

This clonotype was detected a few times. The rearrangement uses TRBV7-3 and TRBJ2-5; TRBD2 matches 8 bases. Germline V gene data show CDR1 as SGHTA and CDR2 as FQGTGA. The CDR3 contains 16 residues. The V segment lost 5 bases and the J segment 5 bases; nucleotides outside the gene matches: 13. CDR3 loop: CASSRARTSTEETQYF. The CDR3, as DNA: TGTGCCAGCAGCCGCGCCCGGACTAGCACGGAGGAGACCCAGTACTTC.

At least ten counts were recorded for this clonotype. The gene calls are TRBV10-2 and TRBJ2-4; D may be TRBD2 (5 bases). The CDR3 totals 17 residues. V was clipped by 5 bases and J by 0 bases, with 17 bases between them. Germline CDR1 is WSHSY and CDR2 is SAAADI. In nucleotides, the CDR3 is TGCGCCAGCAGTAAGAGCCTCATAGGACTAGCCAAAAACATTCAGTACTTC. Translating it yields CASSKSLIGLAKNIQYF.

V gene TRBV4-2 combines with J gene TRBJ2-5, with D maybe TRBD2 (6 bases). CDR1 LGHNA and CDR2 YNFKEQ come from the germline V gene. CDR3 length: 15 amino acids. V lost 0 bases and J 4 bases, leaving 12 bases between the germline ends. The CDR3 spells CASSQDGRNGETQYF. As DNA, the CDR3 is TGTGCCAGCAGCCAAGATGGGAGGAATGGAGAGACCCAGTACTTC.

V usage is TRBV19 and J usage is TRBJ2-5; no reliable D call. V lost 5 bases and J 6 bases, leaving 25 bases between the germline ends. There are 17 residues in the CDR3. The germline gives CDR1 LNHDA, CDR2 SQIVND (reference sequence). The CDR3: CASSLHSGTSMPKTQYF. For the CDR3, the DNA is TGTGCCAGTAGTCTTCATTCAGGAACGTCCATGCCAAAGACCCAGTACTTC.